This TCR beta chain stems from a study of CD8+CD57+ T cells in acquired aplastic anemia. Study context: Sorted CD4+ and CD8+ cells gave a mean 3.2 ug DNA, range about 0.19 to 27.4 ug. CD4+ reads averaged roughly 9.8 million in healthy donors.

Genomic DNA, the template, was used for profiling of the TCR beta VDJ and CDR3. Each CDR3 protein gets one entry after TCRdb re-called the reads with MiXCR. The sample consists of 400,000 to 500,000 distinct CDR3 sequences, around 72% of them appearing once. The V gene end was trimmed by 4 bases and the J gene end by 6 bases; junction bases not matched to a gene: 9. CDR3 size: 14 residues. CDR1 and CDR2 from the germline V gene are SGHRS and YFSETQ. The chain has TRBV5-1 and TRBJ2-7; TRBD1 agrees at 8 bases. The sequence derives from a human donor in good health, serving as a control. Sequenced material: sorted CD4+, CD8+, or CD8+CD57+ T cells (not recorded which) from PBMCs. DNA of the CDR3: TGCGCCAGCAGCCAGGGGGCAGGCTTTTCCGAGCAGTACTTC. Its translation is CASSQGAGFSEQYF. Using reference TRBV5-1 and TRBJ2-7 for the parts outside the CDR3, the full variable domain is KAGVTQTPRYLIKTRGQQVTLSCSPISGHRSVSWYQQTPGQGLQFLFEYFSETQRNKGNFPGRFSGRQFSNSRSEMNVSTLELGDSALYLCASSQGAGFSEQYFGPGTRLTVT.